This is a list of T cell receptor beta chains from one sample in a study of shared clonotypes between healthy human individuals. TCRdb's table, derived via immunoSEQ multiplex PCR, lists solely in-frame clones and lacks some. The data hold around 2.5 million clones, with 93% observed a single time. The sample comprised naive CD4+ T cells from PBMCs. These TCRs come from a man between 18 and 35 years old in good health. Some clones in this sample may be carry-over from other donors' samples. The CDR3 runs from the conserved cysteine through the conserved F or W. The D gene is left open where the match is weak. A clone size is listed for some rows: how often the clone was seen (once, few, many), or a class if it is expanded.

TRBV6-1	NA	few	TRBJ1-5	CASREGHNQPQHF	TGTGCCAGCAGGGAGGGGCACAATCAGCCCCAGCATTTT
TRBV5-1	NA	NA	TRBJ2-7	CASSATLDTFSYEQYF	TGCGCCAGCAGCGCAACCCTGGACACCTTCTCCTACGAGCAGTACTTC
TRBV7-6	NA	NA	TRBJ2-5	CASSLGPYPQYF	TGTGCCAGCAGCTTAGGTCCATATCCCCAGTACTTC
TRBV5-1	TRBD2	NA	TRBJ2-5	CASSSGLAGSLQETQYF	TGCGCCAGCAGCTCGGGACTAGCGGGATCACTCCAAGAGACCCAGTACTTC
TRBV5-1	TRBD2	NA	TRBJ2-3	CASSSLAGGQGTQYF	TGCGCCAGCAGCTCGCTAGCGGGAGGCCAGGGGACGCAGTATTTT
TRBV28	NA	NA	TRBJ1-2	CASSLRRGTGYTF	TGTGCCAGCAGTTTAAGGCGGGGGACTGGCTACACCTTC
TRBV5-4	TRBD2	NA	TRBJ2-1	CASSQSSGRGNEQFF	TGTGCCAGCAGCCAATCTAGCGGGAGGGGCAATGAGCAGTTCTTC
TRBV6-1	TRBD2	NA	TRBJ2-1	CASSVRRTSGSRNNEQFF	TGTGCCAGCAGTGTGAGGCGGACTAGCGGGAGTCGAAACAATGAGCAGTTCTTC
TRBV21-1	NA	NA	TRBJ1-2	CASSSRQGFCYGYTF	TGTGCCAGCAGCTCAAGACAGGGCTTCTGCTATGGCTACACCTTC
TRBV5-1	TRBD2	NA	TRBJ2-1	CASSGKGLAGGETRYNEQFF	TGCGCCAGCAGCGGAAAGGGACTAGCGGGAGGAGAAACTCGATACAATGAGCAGTTCTTC
TRBV5-6	TRBD1	NA	TRBJ2-2	CASTARTGNTGELFF	TGTGCCAGCACGGCCAGGACAGGGAACACCGGGGAGCTGTTTTTT
TRBV19	TRBD2	NA	TRBJ2-7	CASSLLAGDEQYF	TGTGCCAGTAGTTTACTAGCGGGAGACGAGCAGTACTTC
TRBV19	NA	NA	TRBJ1-4	CASSMTDPGKLFF	TGTGCCAGTAGTATGACGGATCCGGGAAAACTGTTTTTT
TRBV6-6	TRBD2	NA	TRBJ2-3	CASSYSGLAGDTQYF	TGTGCCAGCAGTTACTCCGGGCTAGCGGGAGATACGCAGTATTTT
TRBV4-2	TRBD2	NA	TRBJ2-3	CASSQEILAPDTQYF	TGTGCCAGCAGCCAAGAAATACTAGCGCCAGATACGCAGTATTTT
TRBV18	TRBD1	NA	TRBJ1-2	CASSPFDRGGYGYTF	TGTGCCAGCTCACCATTCGACAGGGGCGGCTATGGCTACACCTTC
TRBV6-5	NA	NA	TRBJ2-1	CASSYSSLQAANEQFF	TGTGCCAGCAGTTACTCGAGCTTACAAGCGGCAAATGAGCAGTTCTTC
TRBV6-5	NA	NA	TRBJ2-7	CASSYSMVQSYEQYF	TGTGCCAGCAGTTACTCGATGGTACAGTCCTACGAGCAGTACTTC
TRBV5-5	TRBD1	once	TRBJ2-5	CASSQPGQGRETQYF	TGTGCCAGCAGCCAGCCCGGACAGGGGAGGGAGACCCAGTACTTC
TRBV11-1	TRBD1	NA	TRBJ2-5	CASSLASKTGKKETQYF	TGTGCCAGCAGCTTAGCGTCGAAGACAGGGAAAAAAGAGACCCAGTACTTC
TRBV6-5	NA	NA	TRBJ2-7	CASSYRLPLGEQYF	TGTGCCAGCAGTTACAGACTACCTCTGGGGGAGCAGTACTTC
TRBV5-1	NA	NA	TRBJ2-7	CASSPLGDSYEQYF	TGCGCCAGCAGCCCCTTGGGGGACTCCTACGAGCAGTACTTC
TRBV27	NA	NA	TRBJ2-4	CASSLQTGQVQYF	TGTGCCAGCAGTTTACAGACAGGACAAGTTCAGTACTTC
TRBV2	TRBD1	few	TRBJ1-2	CASSELDRGGYTF	TGTGCCAGCAGTGAATTGGACAGGGGTGGCTACACCTTC
TRBV29-1	TRBD2	once	TRBJ2-2	CSVILAVNTGELFF	TGCAGCGTTATACTAGCGGTAAACACCGGGGAGCTGTTTTTT
TRBV5-4	NA	NA	TRBJ1-1	CASSLAAGMNTEAFF	TGTGCCAGCAGCTTGGCCGCAGGGATGAACACTGAAGCTTTCTTT
TRBV6-1	NA	NA	TRBJ2-2	CASSEARAGPTGELFF	TGTGCCAGCAGTGAAGCGAGGGCAGGGCCCACCGGGGAGCTGTTTTTT
TRBV5-1	NA	NA	TRBJ1-5	CASSFGPGAQPQHF	TGCGCCAGCAGCTTCGGGCCCGGGGCTCAGCCCCAGCATTTT
TRBV18	NA	NA	TRBJ1-2	CASSPPQGLYGYTF	TGTGCCAGCTCACCACCGCAGGGGCTCTATGGCTACACCTTC
TRBV7-3	NA	NA	TRBJ1-1	CASSLQLYTEAFF	TGTGCCAGCAGCTTACAGTTATACACTGAAGCTTTCTTT
TRBV20-1	NA	NA	TRBJ2-5	CSANREETQYF	TGCAGTGCTAACAGAGAAGAGACCCAGTACTTC
TRBV5-1	TRBD1	once	TRBJ2-7	CASSWTGPPDEQYF	TGCGCCAGCAGCTGGACAGGGCCTCCTGACGAGCAGTACTTC
TRBV7-9	TRBD1	NA	TRBJ2-1	CASSFATGVNEQFF	TGTGCCAGCAGCTTCGCCACAGGGGTGAACGAGCAGTTCTTC